Listed below are T cell receptor beta chains from one sample, sequenced in a study of shared clonotypes between healthy human individuals. Clones were sequenced by immunoSEQ multiplex PCR, and TCRdb holds only the in-frame ones, with some missing. The table has a few hundred thousand clones, 95% seen once. The sample consisted of naive CD8+ T cells sorted from blood. These receptors were taken from a woman younger than 45 in good health. Both conserved end residues are part of each CDR3. The D gene is left open where the match is weak. Clone size is given for some rows only: seen once, a few or many times, or a class if the clone is expanded.

V: TRBV7-5
D: NA
J: TRBJ1-4
size: NA
CDR3: CVRSLARVIGAGTGEKLFF
DNA: TGTGTCAGAAGCTTAGCGAGGGTGATCGGTGCAGGGACAGGGGAAAAACTGTTTTTT

V: TRBV13
D: TRBD2
J: TRBJ2-7
size: NA
CDR3: CASSNGLARGFYEQYF
DNA: TGTGCCAGCAGCAACGGACTAGCCCGGGGGTTCTACGAGCAGTACTTC

V: TRBV7-9
D: NA
J: TRBJ2-7
size: NA
CDR3: CASSPLDSTYEQYF
DNA: TGTGCCAGCAGCCCCCTGGACAGTACCTACGAGCAGTACTTC

V: TRBV28
D: NA
J: TRBJ1-2
size: NA
CDR3: CASSLWPDSYGYTF
DNA: TGTGCCAGCAGTTTATGGCCGGACAGCTATGGCTACACCTTC

V: TRBV7-9
D: NA
J: TRBJ2-7
size: NA
CDR3: CASSRKSYEQYF
DNA: TGTGCCAGCAGCCGGAAGTCCTACGAGCAGTACTTC

V: TRBV7-6
D: NA
J: TRBJ2-7
size: NA
CDR3: CASSLDASSYEQYF
DNA: TGTGCCAGCAGCTTAGATGCTTCGTCCTACGAGCAGTACTTC

V: TRBV7-2
D: TRBD2
J: TRBJ2-7
size: NA
CDR3: CASSLSVGSGTYEQYF
DNA: TGTGCCAGCAGCTTATCAGTTGGTAGCGGGACCTACGAGCAGTACTTC

V: TRBV5-6
D: NA
J: TRBJ2-7
size: NA
CDR3: CASSSRGAQYEQYF
DNA: TGTGCCAGCAGCTCCCGGGGAGCGCAATACGAGCAGTACTTC

V: TRBV5-6
D: NA
J: TRBJ2-2
size: NA
CDR3: CASSLWLRSSFSTGELFF
DNA: TGTGCCAGCAGCTTGTGGCTCAGGTCGAGTTTTAGCACCGGGGAGCTGTTTTTT

V: TRBV13
D: TRBD1
J: TRBJ1-1
size: NA
CDR3: CASSLVGTDNPATEAFF
DNA: TGTGCCAGCAGCTTAGTAGGGACAGATAATCCCGCCACTGAAGCTTTCTTT

V: TRBV28
D: NA
J: TRBJ1-1
size: NA
CDR3: CASSRSGKASEAFF
DNA: TGTGCCAGCAGTCGATCCGGGAAGGCCTCTGAAGCTTTCTTT

V: TRBV28
D: NA
J: TRBJ2-1
size: NA
CDR3: CASSVSRSRYNEQFF
DNA: TGTGCCAGCAGCGTTAGCCGGAGTCGGTACAATGAGCAGTTCTTC

V: TRBV5-1
D: NA
J: TRBJ2-7
size: NA
CDR3: CASSLGGGSSYEQYF
DNA: TGCGCCAGCAGCTTGGGAGGGGGGAGCTCCTACGAGCAGTACTTC

V: TRBV11-2
D: TRBD1
J: TRBJ1-1
size: NA
CDR3: CASSDRGEAFF
DNA: TGTGCCAGCAGCGACAGGGGCGAAGCTTTCTTT

V: TRBV10-3
D: NA
J: TRBJ2-7
size: once
CDR3: CAISVGGEQYF
DNA: TGTGCCATCAGTGTTGGGGGAGAGCAGTACTTC

V: TRBV28
D: NA
J: TRBJ1-5
size: NA
CDR3: CASSLGPYSGQPQHF
DNA: TGTGCCAGCAGTTTAGGTCCCTACTCGGGTCAGCCCCAGCATTTT

V: TRBV28
D: NA
J: TRBJ2-7
size: once
CDR3: CASRLQGPLYEQYF
DNA: TGTGCCAGCAGACTACAGGGACCCCTATACGAGCAGTACTTC

V: TRBV6-4
D: TRBD2
J: TRBJ2-2
size: NA
CDR3: CASSSGTSSTGELFF
DNA: TGTGCCAGCAGCTCCGGGACTAGCAGTACCGGGGAGCTGTTTTTT

V: TRBV4-1
D: TRBD2
J: TRBJ2-3
size: NA
CDR3: CASSQRGGDTQYF
DNA: TGCGCCAGCAGCCAACGGGGGGGAGATACGCAGTATTTT

V: TRBV11-3
D: NA
J: TRBJ2-3
size: once
CDR3: CASSLEGLSTDTQYF
DNA: TGTGCCAGCAGCTTAGAGGGACTCAGCACAGATACGCAGTATTTT

V: TRBV28
D: TRBD2
J: TRBJ2-1
size: NA
CDR3: CASVMREGSSYNEQFF
DNA: TGTGCCAGCGTCATGCGGGAGGGGAGCTCCTACAATGAGCAGTTCTTC

V: TRBV4-2
D: NA
J: TRBJ2-3
size: NA
CDR3: CASSQDTLADTQYF
DNA: TGTGCCAGCAGCCAAGACACGCTGGCAGATACGCAGTATTTT

V: TRBV10-3
D: TRBD2
J: TRBJ2-1
size: NA
CDR3: CAISRREDYNEQFF
DNA: TGTGCCATCTCCCGGCGGGAGGACTACAATGAGCAGTTCTTC

V: TRBV9
D: NA
J: TRBJ1-3
size: NA
CDR3: CASSVEIRDPGNTIYF
DNA: TGTGCCAGCAGCGTAGAAATACGGGACCCTGGAAACACCATATATTTT

V: TRBV11-2
D: NA
J: TRBJ2-7
size: NA
CDR3: CASSLEERVAYEQYF
DNA: TGTGCCAGCAGCTTAGAGGAGCGGGTTGCCTACGAGCAGTACTTC

V: TRBV15
D: NA
J: TRBJ2-2
size: once
CDR3: CATSINRYTGELFF
DNA: TGTGCCACCAGCATCAACAGGTACACCGGGGAGCTGTTTTTT

V: TRBV19
D: TRBD1
J: TRBJ2-5
size: NA
CDR3: CASSSRDRGHETQYF
DNA: TGTGCCAGTAGTTCCCGGGACAGGGGGCATGAGACCCAGTACTTC

V: TRBV11-2
D: TRBD1
J: TRBJ1-1
size: NA
CDR3: CASSFGQDAFF
DNA: TGTGCCAGCAGCTTCGGACAGGATGCTTTCTTT